The clone carrying this TCR beta chain showed up just a few times. This specimen belongs to a study of response to subunit inactivated influenza vaccine. TCRdb reprocessed the RT-PCR reads via MiXCR and lists one record per CDR3 protein. The table has 560,000 or so distinct CDR3 sequences, around 8% seen once. Sequencing was performed on PBMCs from blood, taken less than 30 months after vaccination. The clonotype comes from a man aged 45 to 75 who received an inactivated influenza vaccine.

The CDR3, as DNA: TGTGCCAGCAGGCATAATGAAAAACTGTTTTTT. Translating it yields CASRHNEKLFF. The chain employs TRBV12-3 or TRBV12-4 and TRBJ1-4; D not resolved. The CDR3 spans 11 residues. V was clipped by 6 bases and J by 4 bases, with 3 bases between them.